Following are 15 T cell receptor beta chains from one sample sequenced in a study of OX40 agonist ivuxolimab in advanced cancers. Libraries were prepared by immunoSEQ multiplex PCR; TCRdb keeps only in-frame clonotypes and omits some of them. Counted here are about 19,000 clones, 85% to 90% occurring once; the ten biggest clones make up 40% to 55%. The material was CD4+ or CD8+ T cells sorted from blood, obtained in a trial of the OX40 agonist ivuxolimab. These receptors originate from an adult with an advanced solid tumor such as melanoma, head and neck, liver or kidney cancer.

This clone counts as medium-sized. This chain joins TRBV10-2 and TRBJ1-5; D gene unclear. Trimming stripped 0 bases from V and 3 bases from J, with 9 bases between. Germline values: CDR1 WSHSY, CDR2 SAAADI. The CDR3 extends over 15 amino acids. The CDR3: CASSESGQSNQPQHF. The CDR3 coding sequence is TGCGCCAGCAGTGAGTCCGGCCAGTCCAATCAGCCCCAGCATTTT.

Only one count was recorded for this clone. The rearrangement uses TRBV4-1 and TRBJ2-7; possible D gene TRBD1, 5 bases. This CDR3 contains 15 residues. V was pared by 1 base and J by 3 bases, with 13 bases between. Germline values: CDR1 MGHRA, CDR2 YSYEKL. CDR3 protein: CASSQGRQTDYEQYF. CDR3 nucleotides: TGCGCCAGCAGCCAAGGTAGACAGACAGACTACGAGCAGTACTTC.

This clone was seen just once. The chain employs TRBV7-9 and TRBJ2-1; weak D call: TRBD1 (5 bases). With 1 base removed from V and 4 bases from J, the gap between germline ends came to 17 bases. The germline V gene has CDR1 SEHNR and CDR2 FQNEAQ (reference sequence). The length of the CDR3 is 17 residues. CDR3 bases: TGTGCCAGCAGCTTAGAGGCGTTGGGGCCTGCATACAATGAGCAGTTCTTC. Protein sequence: CASSLEALGPAYNEQFF.

The chain combines TRBV9 with TRBJ2-2; no clear D gene. With 0 bases removed from V and 4 bases from J, the gap between germline ends came to 10 bases. The CDR3 runs to 15 residues. CDR1 and CDR2 from the germline V gene are SGDLS and YYNGEE. In DNA form, the CDR3 reads TGTGCCAGCAGCGTAGGCAGCGTCGGCACCGGGGAGCTGTTTTTT. It yields the protein CASSVGSVGTGELFF.

This clone was recorded once. The rearrangement joins TRBV6-6 to TRBJ1-1; D is unclear. The germline V gene has CDR1 MNHNY and CDR2 SVGAGI (reference sequence). The CDR3 is 14 amino acids. Trimming cost V 2 bases and J 0 bases, with 7 bases left between them. CDR3 in DNA: TGTGCCAGCAGTTACGCCGAAATGAACACTGAAGCTTTCTTT. Translating it yields CASSYAEMNTEAFF.

The chain joins TRBV7-9 to TRBJ2-7, with 13 nucleotides matching TRBD2. The CDR3 length is 15 residues. Per germline, CDR1 SEHNR and CDR2 FQNEAQ (reference sequence). Unmatched junction bases numbered 2, after V lost 2 bases and J lost 4 bases. CDR3 loop: CASSLPTSGGYEQYF. The DNA for the CDR3 is TGTGCCAGCAGCTTACCGACTAGCGGGGGGTACGAGCAGTACTTC.

The chain couples TRBV9 to TRBJ2-2; D may be TRBD2 (5 bases). Trimming removed 0 bases at V and 4 bases at J, with 10 bases between. The V gene's germline CDR1 is SGDLS and CDR2 YYNGEE. CDR3 length: 15 amino acids. CDR3 in DNA: TGTGCCAGCAGCGTAGGGCTCGGAGGCACCGGGGAGCTGTTTTTT. This gives the protein CASSVGLGGTGELFF.

The gene calls are TRBV7-9 and TRBJ1-4; TRBD1 aligns across 10 bases. CDR1 SEHNR and CDR2 FQNEAQ come from the germline V gene (reference sequence). Trimming at V came to 5 bases and at J to 6 bases, leaving 3 bases not matched to a gene. The CDR3 has 14 residues. CDR3 in DNA: TGTGCCAGCAGCCCCGGGACAGGGGATGAAAAACTGTTTTTT. Its protein product is CASSPGTGDEKLFF.

The rearrangement uses TRBV6-6 and TRBJ2-3; no reliable D call. CDR3 length equals 13 residues. CDR1 MNHNY and CDR2 SVGAGI come from the germline V gene (reference sequence). V lost 1 base, J lost 2 bases, and 4 bases lay in between. CDR3 sequence reads: CASSYFSTDTQYF. DNA of the CDR3: TGTGCCAGCAGTTACTTCTCCACAGATACGCAGTATTTT.

This clone was recorded once. The chain recombines TRBV14 with TRBJ1-2; D is unresolved. CDR1 is SGHDN, CDR2 FVKESK, per germline. The CDR3 runs to 15 residues. Deletions cut 2 bases from V and 4 bases from J, with 14 bases between. The CDR3 loop is CASSQWANPSYGYTF. The CDR3 DNA is TGTGCCAGCAGCCAATGGGCCAACCCCAGCTATGGCTACACCTTC.

The CDR3 here is CAIPEWGLPDSPLHF. In DNA form, the CDR3 reads TGTGCCATCCCAGAATGGGGACTACCCGATTCACCCCTCCACTTT. This chain uses TRBV10-3 with TRBJ1-6; D is possibly TRBD1 (5 bases). This CDR3 contains 15 residues. Germline loops: CDR1 ENHRY, CDR2 SYGVKD. The germline V and J ends were trimmed by 8 bases and 8 bases, with 19 bases remaining between them.

This sequence joins TRBV2 and TRBJ2-2, with 7 bases matching TRBD2. The V segment lost 7 bases and the J segment 0 bases; nucleotides outside the gene matches: 11. Germline lookup yields CDR1 SNHLY and CDR2 FYNNEI. The CDR3 sequence is 17 residues long. For the CDR3, the DNA is TGTGCCAGCATCGGGGTGGAGGGGACTACGAACACCGGGGAGCTGTTTTTT. Residues: CASIGVEGTTNTGELFF.

This chain joins TRBV11-2 and TRBJ2-5; no clear D. The J call is in doubt because the DNA end fits TRBJ2-7 better. CDR3 length equals 15 residues. Germline V lookup: CDR1 SGHAT, CDR2 FQNNGV. Written as DNA, the CDR3 is TGTGCCAGCAGCTTAGATCCTGTAGGGTACTACGAGCAGTACTTC. It yields the protein CASSLDPVGYYEQYF.

The chain couples TRBV28 to TRBJ2-1; 8 bases line up with TRBD1. Germline trimming cut 6 bases from V and 5 bases from J; bases unmatched to any gene: 15. The germline V gene encodes CDR1 MDHEN and CDR2 SYDVKM. CDR3 length equals 17 residues. This chain's CDR3 is CASRLLSQGVSHNEQFF. The CDR3 DNA follows: TGTGCCAGCAGGCTACTGTCACAGGGGGTTAGCCACAATGAGCAGTTCTTC.

The chain is built from TRBV11-2 and TRBJ2-1; perhaps TRBD1 as D (6 bases). CDR3 length: 14 amino acids. The V and J ends lost 3 bases and 4 bases respectively, with 10 bases between them. The germline gives CDR1 SGHAT, CDR2 FQNNGV. CDR3 in DNA: TGTGCCAGCAGCTTGACAGGTGATTACAATGAGCAGTTCTTC. Amino acid sequence: CASSLTGDYNEQFF.